This TCR beta chain was recovered during a study of response to subunit inactivated influenza vaccine (dated by TCRdb to between 2017 and 2018). Looking at the study overall: Deep quantitative profiling of the T cell receptor repertoire was used in the study to follow responses to a trivalent subunit inactivated influenza vaccine. Study-wide conclusions, independent of this receptor: The authors proposed that each seasonal influenza vaccination may bring in only a limited number of new T cells.

This clonotype was recorded only once. Its antigen has not been determined. One end of the junction is discordant with germline, which a read error may explain. The CDR1 and CDR2 encoded by the germline V gene (reference sequence) are DFQATT and SNEGSKA. CDR3 length: 13 amino acids, cysteine to phenylalanine. This entry keeps only the CDR3 DNA: 39 bases, framed from base 1. Library method: RT-PCR. Sequencing took place on an Illumina HiSeq 2500. TCRdb cleaned the public reads at Q25 with fastp, built clones with MiXCR and kept in-frame beta chains. CDR3 protein duplicates are merged, each entry listing the most common genes and DNA. The sample table holds 200,000 to 300,000 distinct CDR3 sequences, of which 12% were seen once. The ten largest clones take up more than 7% of the sample.

The TCR was taken from a man aged 45-65 years who received an inactivated influenza vaccine. Donor details come from another sample of the same person, matched by shared clones. The input for sequencing was non-naive T cells sorted from PBMCs, taken approximately 15 days before vaccination. The meaning of the sample's cell subset or site label: memory T cell fraction. The rearrangement joined TRBV20-1 to TRBJ2-3; D gene: possibly TRBD1, on 5 matching bases. The DNA sequence follows: TGCAGAGCTAATAAGGGGAGCACAGATACGCAGTATTTT. This sequence encodes CRANKGSTDTQYF.